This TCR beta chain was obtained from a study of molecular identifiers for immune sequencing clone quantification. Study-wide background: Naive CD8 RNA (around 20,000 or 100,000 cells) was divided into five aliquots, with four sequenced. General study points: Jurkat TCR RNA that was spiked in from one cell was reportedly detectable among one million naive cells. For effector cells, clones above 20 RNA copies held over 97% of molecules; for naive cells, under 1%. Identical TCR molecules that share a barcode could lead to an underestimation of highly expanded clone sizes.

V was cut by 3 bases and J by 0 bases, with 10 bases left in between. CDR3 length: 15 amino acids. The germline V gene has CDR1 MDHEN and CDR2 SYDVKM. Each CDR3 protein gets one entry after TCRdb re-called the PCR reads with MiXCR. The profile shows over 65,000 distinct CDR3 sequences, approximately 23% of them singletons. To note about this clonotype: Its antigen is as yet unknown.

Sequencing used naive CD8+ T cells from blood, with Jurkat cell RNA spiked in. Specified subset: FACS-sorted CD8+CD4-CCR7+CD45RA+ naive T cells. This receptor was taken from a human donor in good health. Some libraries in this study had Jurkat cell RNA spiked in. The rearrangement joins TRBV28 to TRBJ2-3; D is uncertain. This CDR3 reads CASSFDDGSTDTQYF. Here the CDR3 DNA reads TGTGCCAGCAGTTTTGACGACGGTAGCACAGATACGCAGTATTTT.